These T cell receptor beta chains were read from a single sample in a study of beta chain features in type 1 diabetes. Sequenced by immunoSEQ multiplex PCR; TCRdb stores in-frame clones only, minus some. The sample records about 280,000 clones, about 15% being singletons. The source material was naive CD4+ T cells from blood. The receptors were sampled from a man aged 18 to 29 with type 1 diabetes. The CDR3 runs from the conserved cysteine through the conserved F or W. The D gene is left open where the match is weak. Not all rows give a size; the values are once, few, many and, for expanded clones, a class.

clone_size | j_call | v_call | d_call | cdr3_aa | cdr3_nt
many | TRBJ2-1 | TRBV13 | NA | CASSLRGNEQFF | TGTGCCAGCAGCCTCCGGGGCAATGAGCAGTTCTTC
NA | TRBJ2-4 | TRBV21-1 | NA | CASYPRSQLAKNIQYF | TGTGCCAGCTACCCTCGCTCCCAGTTAGCCAAAAACATTCAGTACTTC
few | TRBJ2-7 | TRBV28 | TRBD1 | CASSVTGTGYEQYF | TGTGCCAGCAGTGTGACCGGGACAGGGTACGAGCAGTACTTC
few | TRBJ2-1 | TRBV14 | TRBD2 | CASSQESRTSGRARHNEQFF | TGTGCCAGCAGCCAAGAATCTAGGACTAGCGGGAGGGCCAGGCACAATGAGCAGTTCTTC
NA | TRBJ2-5 | TRBV11-2 | NA | CASSLEVFRGETQYF | TGTGCCAGCAGCTTAGAAGTTTTCAGGGGAGAGACCCAGTACTTC
once | TRBJ2-3 | TRBV5-4 | TRBD2 | CASSFAGGGPDTQYF | TGTGCCAGCAGCTTCGCGGGAGGGGGCCCAGATACGCAGTATTTT
NA | TRBJ2-1 | TRBV18 | TRBD2 | CASSPLAGEQFF | TGTGCCAGCTCACCCCTAGCGGGAGAGCAGTTCTTC
few | TRBJ2-1 | TRBV11-2 | TRBD2 | CASSSLSGSFWYEQFF | TGTGCCAGCAGTTCTCTTAGCGGGAGCTTCTGGTATGAGCAGTTCTTC
NA | TRBJ2-3 | TRBV15 | NA | CAIRTGTDTQYF | TGTGCCATCAGGACAGGCACAGATACGCAGTATTTT
few | TRBJ2-3 | TRBV7-2 | TRBD2 | CASSFGLGDTQNTQYF | TGTGCCAGCAGCTTCGGACTAGGAGATACACAGAATACGCAGTATTTT
NA | TRBJ2-1 | TRBV5-4 | TRBD1 | CASSLTGTGVDEQFF | TGTGCCAGCAGCTTAACCGGGACAGGAGTCGATGAGCAGTTCTTC
few | TRBJ2-5 | TRBV30 | TRBD2 | CAASGGAVQETQYF | TGTGCGGCTAGCGGGGGGGCTGTACAAGAGACCCAGTACTTC
few | TRBJ2-1 | TRBV5-1 | NA | CASSYRTGTYNEQFF | TGCGCCAGCAGCTACCGGACGGGGACCTACAATGAGCAGTTCTTC
few | TRBJ2-1 | TRBV5-1 | NA | CASSLSLQVYNEQFF | TGCGCCAGCAGCTTGAGTCTTCAGGTATACAATGAGCAGTTCTTC
NA | TRBJ2-4 | TRBV28 | TRBD2 | CASRTEASGKNIQYF | TGTGCCAGCAGGACTGAGGCTAGCGGTAAAAACATTCAGTACTTC
NA | TRBJ1-3 | TRBV7-9 | NA | CASSLPTPSGNTIYF | TGTGCCAGCAGCTTACCGACACCCTCTGGAAACACCATATATTTT
NA | TRBJ2-2 | TRBV4-3 | TRBD2 | CASSRREGVGTGELFF | TGCGCCAGCAGCCGCCGGGAGGGGGTGGGTACCGGGGAGCTGTTTTTT
NA | TRBJ2-7 | TRBV21-1 | NA | CASSKVPGYEQYF | TGTGCCAGCAGCAAAGTCCCGGGGTATGAGCAGTACTTC
few | TRBJ2-3 | TRBV5-1 | TRBD2 | CASSSGRTSDTQYF | TGCGCCAGCAGCTCCGGACGGACTAGCGATACGCAGTATTTT
NA | TRBJ2-5 | TRBV5-1 | NA | CASSFLTGTLQETQYF | TGCGCCAGCAGCTTCCTCACCGGGACACTCCAAGAGACCCAGTACTTC
few | TRBJ1-1 | TRBV29-1 | NA | CSVAVEMNTEAFF | TGCAGCGTAGCGGTGGAAATGAACACTGAAGCTTTCTTT
NA | TRBJ2-1 | TRBV11-2 | TRBD2 | CASSLIAGHGEQFF | TGTGCCAGCAGCTTAATAGCGGGGCATGGGGAGCAGTTCTTC
NA | TRBJ2-1 | TRBV19 | TRBD2 | CASTGGFAGSNEQFF | TGTGCCAGTACCGGGGGGTTTGCGGGAAGCAATGAGCAGTTCTTC
few | TRBJ2-3 | TRBV5-6 | NA | CASRTLLADTQYF | TGTGCCAGCAGGACCCTTCTAGCGGATACGCAGTATTTT
NA | TRBJ2-7 | TRBV2 | NA | CASSFLYEQYF | TGTGCCAGCAGTTTCCTATACGAGCAGTACTTC
few | TRBJ1-1 | TRBV6-5 | NA | CASRQGTEAFF | TGTGCCAGCAGGCAGGGCACTGAAGCTTTCTTT
few | TRBJ2-3 | TRBV6-6 | NA | CASIPRQTSTDTQYF | TGTGCCAGCATCCCGCGACAGACTAGCACAGATACGCAGTATTTT
NA | TRBJ2-5 | TRBV18 | NA | CASSDRSAQETQYF | TGTGCCAGCTCAGACCGGTCAGCGCAAGAGACCCAGTACTTC
few | TRBJ1-1 | TRBV6-1 | TRBD1 | CASSDYGTGAWTEAFF | TGTGCCAGCAGTGACTACGGGACAGGGGCGTGGACTGAAGCTTTCTTT
few | TRBJ2-3 | TRBV7-9 | NA | CASSLPGQSTDTGTQYF | TGTGCCAGCAGCTTACCTGGACAGAGCACAGATACGGGTACGCAGTATTTT
few | TRBJ2-5 | TRBV5-1 | TRBD2 | CASSPGDLAGVHETQYF | TGCGCCAGCAGCCCCGGGGACTTGGCGGGGGTCCATGAGACCCAGTACTTC
NA | TRBJ2-1 | TRBV2 | NA | CASSGVVGGEQFF | TGTGCCAGCAGTGGGGTCGTGGGGGGTGAGCAGTTCTTC
NA | TRBJ2-7 | TRBV27 | NA | CASSPITREYSYEQYF | TGTGCCAGCAGTCCGATCACCCGGGAATACTCCTACGAGCAGTACTTC
NA | TRBJ2-5 | TRBV5-1 | NA | CASMNGRGSQETQYF | TGCGCCAGCATGAACGGAAGAGGGAGCCAAGAGACCCAGTACTTC
NA | TRBJ2-5 | TRBV4-3 | TRBD2 | CASSQREREGSETQYF | TGCGCCAGCAGCCAACGGGAGCGGGAGGGGTCGGAGACCCAGTACTTC
NA | TRBJ2-7 | TRBV30 | NA | CAWSGFSYEQYF | TGTGCCTGGTCAGGGTTCTCCTACGAGCAGTACTTC
NA | TRBJ1-3 | TRBV5-4 | TRBD1 | CASSLQGDGNTIYF | TGTGCCAGCAGCTTACAGGGGGATGGAAACACCATATATTTT
NA | TRBJ2-1 | TRBV15 | TRBD2 | CATSRSTSGVYNEQFF | TGTGCCACCAGCAGGAGTACTAGCGGGGTATACAATGAGCAGTTCTTC
NA | TRBJ2-3 | TRBV9 | TRBD1 | CASSLRQGSTDTQYF | TGTGCCAGCAGCTTACGACAGGGTAGCACAGATACGCAGTATTTT
few | TRBJ1-6 | TRBV19 | TRBD1 | CASGQAHNSPLHF | TGTGCCAGTGGACAGGCACACAATTCACCCCTCCACTTT
few | TRBJ2-1 | TRBV5-4 | TRBD2 | CASTPRGGGAAEQFF | TGTGCCAGCACCCCTCGGGGCGGGGGGGCGGCTGAGCAGTTCTTC
few | TRBJ2-2 | TRBV5-1 | NA | CASSGRMNTGELFF | TGCGCCAGCAGTGGCAGGATGAACACCGGGGAGCTGTTTTTT
NA | TRBJ2-1 | TRBV5-4 | NA | CASSLGGQSGYNEQFF | TGTGCCAGCAGCTTGGGGGGGCAATCAGGCTACAATGAGCAGTTCTTC
NA | TRBJ2-7 | TRBV18 | NA | CASSRGDLAYEQYF | TGTGCCAGCTCACGCGGGGATCTGGCCTACGAGCAGTACTTC
NA | TRBJ2-5 | TRBV6-6 | NA | CASSSPFEARDHF | TGTGCCAGCAGTTCTCCCTTCGAGGCCAGGGATCACTTC
NA | TRBJ2-7 | TRBV7-9 | NA | CASSSRGYEQYF | TGTGCCAGCAGCTCCCGCGGTTACGAGCAGTACTTC
NA | TRBJ2-5 | TRBV10-3 | TRBD2 | CAIRTSHNEETQYF | TGTGCCATCCGGACTAGCCATAACGAAGAGACCCAGTACTTC
few | TRBJ2-1 | TRBV6-1 | TRBD1 | CASRRTGRDDNEQFF | TGTGCCAGCAGGCGGACAGGGCGAGACGACAATGAGCAGTTCTTC
once | TRBJ2-2 | TRBV5-1 | NA | CASSLALNRNTGELFF | TGCGCCAGCAGCTTGGCCTTGAACAGGAACACCGGGGAGCTGTTTTTT
NA | TRBJ2-3 | TRBV29-1 | NA | CSVDKRKTDTQYF | TGCAGCGTTGATAAGCGGAAGACAGATACGCAGTATTTT
few | TRBJ2-3 | TRBV21-1 | NA | CASSPLGGADTQYF | TGTGCCAGCAGCCCCCTGGGAGGGGCAGATACGCAGTATTTT
few | TRBJ1-1 | TRBV29-1 | NA | CSAGGPVFF | TGCAGCGCGGGGGGACCGGTTTTCTTT
NA | TRBJ1-5 | TRBV18 | NA | CASSPDNNQPQHF | TGTGCCAGCTCACCGGACAACAATCAGCCCCAGCATTTT
NA | TRBJ2-1 | TRBV28 | NA | CASARGGRYNEQFF | TGTGCCAGCGCCCGAGGGGGTCGGTACAATGAGCAGTTCTTC
NA | TRBJ2-7 | TRBV6-6 | TRBD1 | CASLQGQTYEQYF | TGTGCCAGTCTCCAGGGACAGACCTACGAGCAGTACTTC
NA | TRBJ1-1 | TRBV2 | NA | CASSRQRDTEAFF | TGTGCCAGCAGTAGACAGAGAGACACTGAAGCTTTCTTT
NA | TRBJ1-4 | TRBV30 | NA | CAWSGAGRQLFF | TGTGCCTGGAGTGGGGCAGGGCGGCAACTGTTTTTT
NA | TRBJ2-7 | TRBV27 | NA | CASRGESYEQYF | TGTGCCAGCAGAGGGGAATCCTACGAGCAGTACTTC
few | TRBJ1-1 | TRBV30 | NA | CAWSVGSTAEAFF | TGTGCCTGGAGTGTAGGCTCGACAGCTGAAGCTTTCTTT